This T cell receptor (beta chain) was observed in a study of post-analysis software for immune sequencing data. Study conclusions and caveats: Patients carried 4 or 5 TRBV segments more frequently than controls did, and TRBV5-6, TRBV5-1 and TRBV20-1 were among them. Samples from one preparation batch, clustered by F measure, grouped strongly together. Significantly lower normalized Chao1 diversity was found in patients with multiple sclerosis relative to controls.

On this clonotype itself: The antigen is unknown.

J lost 4 bases, V lost 10 bases, and 6 bases had no gene match. Germline lookup yields CDR1 ENHRY and CDR2 SYGVKD. CDR3 length equals 13 residues. Incorporated into the TCR beta cDNA libraries were unique molecular identifiers, which served to reduce PCR and sequencing biases. TCRdb re-called the PCR reads with MiXCR, one entry per CDR3 protein. The sample consists of fewer than 850,000 distinct CDR3 sequences, 35% to 55% of them appearing once. The sample taken for sequencing was blood. The rearrangement uses TRBV10-3 and TRBJ1-4; 7 positions agree with TRBD1. This clonotype was sampled from a girl between 5 and 17 years old with multiple sclerosis. CDR3 DNA: TGTGCCACCCAAGGGGGCGGTAATGAAAAACTGTTTTTT. Amino acids: CATQGGGNEKLFF.